A single count supports the clone carrying this T cell receptor beta chain. This sample is part of a study of cytomegalovirus exposure and HLA in healthy donors. Germline CDR1 reads MDHEN; CDR2 reads SYDVKM. V was clipped by 3 bases and J by 4 bases, with 15 bases between them. The CDR3 is made up of 15 amino acids. Each of the donors was a healthy bone marrow donor. Amplification used 60 Vbeta primers and 13 Jbeta primers. In the original analysis: The count from a later analysis was 70 million to 85 million unique TCR beta chains, some 10 million of them shared. Profiling relied on immunoSEQ multiplex PCR, and the TCRdb table lists in-frame clones only, not all of them. The V and J calls and the clone size are those of that table, but D and trimming were determined from the DNA. The profile shows 150,000 to 200,000 clones, approximately 78% of them singletons.

The receptor was derived from a woman between 18 and 29 years old in good health and CMV-seronegative. V gene TRBV28 combines with J gene TRBJ1-2, with a possible D match to TRBD1 (6 bases). Sequencing was done on a sample of PBMCs. CDR3 in amino acids: CASSLGYRAGYGYTF. The CDR3 DNA sequence: TGTGCCAGCAGTTTGGGATACAGGGCTGGCTATGGCTACACCTTC.